This TCR beta chain was captured in a study of T cell responses to AZD1222 COVID-19 vaccine. Generated by immunoSEQ multiplex PCR, the TCRdb table keeps only in-frame clones and is missing some. The sample holds roughly 97,000 clones; around nine tenths are singletons and the top ten take approximately 3%. Concerning this clone: Its target is unknown.

CDR1 is SGHTA, CDR2 FQGTGA, per germline. V dropped 5 bases and J dropped 5; count of bases not matched to a gene: 4. There are 15 residues in the CDR3. General observations from the study: Among spike-specific TCRs, nearly half reportedly target unmutated variant regions.

The rearrangement uses TRBV7-3 and TRBJ2-4; 12 positions match TRBD2. The specimen was peripheral blood, collected 28 days after the second dose of the MenACWY control vaccine. The TCR originated in an adult who received the MenACWY meningococcal vaccine as a control. The DNA for the CDR3 is TGTGCCAGCAGCCCTAGCGGGGGGGCCCAAAACATTCAGTACTTC. This sequence encodes CASSPSGGAQNIQYF.